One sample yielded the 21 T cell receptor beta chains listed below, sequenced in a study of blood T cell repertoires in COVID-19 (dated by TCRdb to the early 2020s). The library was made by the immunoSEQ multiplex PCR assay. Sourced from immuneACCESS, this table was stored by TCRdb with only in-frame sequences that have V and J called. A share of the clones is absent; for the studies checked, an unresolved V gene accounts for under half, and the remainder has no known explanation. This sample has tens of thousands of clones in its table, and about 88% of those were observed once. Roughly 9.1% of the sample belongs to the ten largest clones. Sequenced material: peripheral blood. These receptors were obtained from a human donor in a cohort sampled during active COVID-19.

CDR3 nucleotides: TGTGCCAGCGGGACAGGTGGAACAGATACGCAGTATTTT. It is translated as CASGTGGTDTQYF. The gene calls are TRBV19 and TRBJ2-3; 8 bases are shared with TRBD1. Germline V lookup: CDR1 LNHDA, CDR2 SQIVND (reference sequence). This CDR3 has 13 amino acids. V was pared by 9 bases and J by 3 bases, with 5 bases of the junction left unmatched.

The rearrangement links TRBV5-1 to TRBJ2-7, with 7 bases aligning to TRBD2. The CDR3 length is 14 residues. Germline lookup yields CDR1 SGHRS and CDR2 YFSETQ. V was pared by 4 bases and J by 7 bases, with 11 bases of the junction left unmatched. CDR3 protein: CASSPRPGDYEQYF. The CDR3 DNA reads TGCGCCAGCAGCCCCAGGCCGGGGGACTATGAGCAGTACTTC.

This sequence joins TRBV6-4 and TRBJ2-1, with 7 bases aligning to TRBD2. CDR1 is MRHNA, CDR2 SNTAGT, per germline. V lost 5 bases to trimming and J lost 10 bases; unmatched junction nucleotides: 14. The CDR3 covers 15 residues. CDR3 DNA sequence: TGTGCCAGCAGTCCAAGCGGGGCCACCAAGGGAGAGCAGTTCTTC. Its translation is CASSPSGATKGEQFF.

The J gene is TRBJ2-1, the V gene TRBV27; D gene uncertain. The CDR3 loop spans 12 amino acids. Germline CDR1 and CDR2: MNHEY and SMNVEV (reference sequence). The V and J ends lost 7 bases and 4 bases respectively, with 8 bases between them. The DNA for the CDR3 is TGTGCCAGCACTACAGCATACAATGAGCAGTTCTTC. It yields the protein CASTTAYNEQFF.

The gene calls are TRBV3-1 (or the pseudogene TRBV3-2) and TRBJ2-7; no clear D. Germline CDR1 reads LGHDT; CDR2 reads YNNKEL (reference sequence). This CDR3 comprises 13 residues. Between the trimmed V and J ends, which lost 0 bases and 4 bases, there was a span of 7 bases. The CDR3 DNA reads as TGTGCCAGCAGCCAAGAGCGGCCGTACGAGCAGTACTTC. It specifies CASSQERPYEQYF.

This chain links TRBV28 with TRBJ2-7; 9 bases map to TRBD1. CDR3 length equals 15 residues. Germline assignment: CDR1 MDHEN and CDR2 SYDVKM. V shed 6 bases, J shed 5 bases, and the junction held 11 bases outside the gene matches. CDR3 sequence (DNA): TGTGCCAGCAGGAGAGCCGGGACAGGGTTCCACGAGCAGTACTTC. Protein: CASRRAGTGFHEQYF.

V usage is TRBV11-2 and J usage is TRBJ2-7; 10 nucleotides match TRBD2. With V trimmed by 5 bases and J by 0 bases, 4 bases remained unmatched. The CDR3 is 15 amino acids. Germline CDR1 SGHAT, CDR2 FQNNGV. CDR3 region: CASSTTSGPSYEQYF. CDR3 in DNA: TGTGCCAGCAGCACGACTAGCGGGCCCTCCTACGAGCAGTACTTC. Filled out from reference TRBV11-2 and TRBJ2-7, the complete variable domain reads EAGVAQSPRYKIIEKRQSVAFWCNPISGHATLYWYQQILGQGPKLLIQFQNNGVVDDSQLPKDRFSAERLKGVDSTLKIQPAKLEDSAVYLCASSTTSGPSYEQYFGPGTRLTVT.

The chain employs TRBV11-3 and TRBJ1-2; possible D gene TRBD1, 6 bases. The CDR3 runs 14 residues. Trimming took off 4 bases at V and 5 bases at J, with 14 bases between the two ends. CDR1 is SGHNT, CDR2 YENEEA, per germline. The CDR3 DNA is TGTGCCAGCAGCTCCAGGGGACGGAGGTATGGCTACACCTTC. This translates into CASSSRGRRYGYTF.

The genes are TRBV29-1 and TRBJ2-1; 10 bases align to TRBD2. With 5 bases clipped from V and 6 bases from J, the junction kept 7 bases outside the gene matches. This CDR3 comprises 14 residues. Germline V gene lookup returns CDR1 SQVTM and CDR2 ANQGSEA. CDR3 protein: CSVSLAGGANEQFF. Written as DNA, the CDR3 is TGCAGCGTTTCCTTAGCGGGGGGAGCCAATGAGCAGTTCTTC.

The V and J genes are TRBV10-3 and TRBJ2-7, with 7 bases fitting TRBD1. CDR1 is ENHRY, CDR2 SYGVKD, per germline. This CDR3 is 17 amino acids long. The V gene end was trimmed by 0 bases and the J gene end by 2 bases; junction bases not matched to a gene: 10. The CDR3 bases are TGTGCCATCAGTGAGTCGATGGGACAGATAAATACCTACGAGCAGTACTTC. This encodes CAISESMGQINTYEQYF.

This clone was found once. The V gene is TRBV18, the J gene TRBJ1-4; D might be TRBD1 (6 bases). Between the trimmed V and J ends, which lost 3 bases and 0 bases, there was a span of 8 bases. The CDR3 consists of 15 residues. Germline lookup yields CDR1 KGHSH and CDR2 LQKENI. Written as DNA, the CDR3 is TGTGCCAGCTCACCGGCAGGGGCAACTAATGAAAAACTGTTTTTT. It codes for CASSPAGATNEKLFF. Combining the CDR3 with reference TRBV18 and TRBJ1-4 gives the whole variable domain NAGVMQNPRHLVRRRGQEARLRCSPMKGHSHVYWYRQLPEEGLKFMVYLQKENIIDESGMPKERFSAEFPKEGPSILRIQQVVRGDSAAYFCASSPAGATNEKLFFGSGTQLSVL.

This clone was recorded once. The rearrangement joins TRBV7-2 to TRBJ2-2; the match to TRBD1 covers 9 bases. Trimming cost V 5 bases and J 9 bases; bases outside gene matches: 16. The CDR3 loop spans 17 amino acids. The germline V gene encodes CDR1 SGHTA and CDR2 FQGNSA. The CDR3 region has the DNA TGTGCCAGCAGCACAGGGGGCGCGAGGAGGCGGGAGCGGGAGCTGTTTTTT. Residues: CASSTGGARRRERELFF.

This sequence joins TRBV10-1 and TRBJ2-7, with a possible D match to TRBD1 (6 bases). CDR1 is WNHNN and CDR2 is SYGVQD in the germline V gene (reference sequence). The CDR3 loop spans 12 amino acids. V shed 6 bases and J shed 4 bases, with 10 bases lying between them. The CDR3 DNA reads TGCGCCAGCAGCCGGACAGCATACGAGCAGTACTTC. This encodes CASSRTAYEQYF.

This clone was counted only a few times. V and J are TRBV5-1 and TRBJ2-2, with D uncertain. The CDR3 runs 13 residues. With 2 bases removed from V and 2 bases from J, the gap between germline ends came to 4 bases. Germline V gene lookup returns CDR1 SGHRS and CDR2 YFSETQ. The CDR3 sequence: CASSFPNTGELFF. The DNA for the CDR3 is TGCGCCAGCAGCTTTCCTAACACCGGGGAGCTGTTTTTT.

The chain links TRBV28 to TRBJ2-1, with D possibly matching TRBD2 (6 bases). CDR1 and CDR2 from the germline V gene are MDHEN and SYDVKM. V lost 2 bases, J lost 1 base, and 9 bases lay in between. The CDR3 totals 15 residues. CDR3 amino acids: CASSLTGGSYNEQFF. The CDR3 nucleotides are TGTGCCAGCAGTTTAACCGGGGGTTCCTACAATGAGCAGTTCTTC.

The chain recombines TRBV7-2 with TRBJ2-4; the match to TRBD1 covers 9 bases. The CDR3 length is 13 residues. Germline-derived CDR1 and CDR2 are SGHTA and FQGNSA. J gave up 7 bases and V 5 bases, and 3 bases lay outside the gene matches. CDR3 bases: TGTGCCAGCAGCACAGGGGGCAGGAACATTCAGTACTTC. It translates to CASSTGGRNIQYF.

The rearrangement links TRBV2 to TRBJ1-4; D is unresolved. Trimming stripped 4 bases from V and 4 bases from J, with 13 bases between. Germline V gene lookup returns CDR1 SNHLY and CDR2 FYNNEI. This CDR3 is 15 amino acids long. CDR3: CASSADAGFNEKLFF. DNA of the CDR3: TGTGCCAGCAGTGCGGATGCAGGATTTAATGAAAAACTGTTTTTT.

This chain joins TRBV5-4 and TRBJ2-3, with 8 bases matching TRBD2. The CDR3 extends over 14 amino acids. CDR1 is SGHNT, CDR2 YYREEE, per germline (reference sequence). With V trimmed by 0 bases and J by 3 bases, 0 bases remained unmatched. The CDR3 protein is CASSLGLATDTQYF. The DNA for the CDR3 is TGTGCCAGCAGCTTGGGACTAGCGACAGATACGCAGTATTTT.

The CDR3 region has the DNA TGTGCCAGCTCACCAACGGGGGTTCAAGAGACCCAGTACTTC. Translated: CASSPTGVQETQYF. J is TRBJ2-5 and V is TRBV18; maybe TRBD2 (6 bases). Per germline, CDR1 KGHSH and CDR2 LQKENI. The ends were cut back, 2 bases at V and 2 bases at J, with 9 bases in the middle. The CDR3 extends over 14 amino acids.

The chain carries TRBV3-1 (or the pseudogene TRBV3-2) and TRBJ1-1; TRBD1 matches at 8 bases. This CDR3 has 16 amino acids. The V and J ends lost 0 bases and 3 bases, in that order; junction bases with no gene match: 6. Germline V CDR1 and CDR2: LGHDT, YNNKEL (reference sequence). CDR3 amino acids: CASSQDRTGLDTEAFF. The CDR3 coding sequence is TGTGCCAGCAGCCAAGATCGGACAGGGTTGGACACTGAAGCTTTCTTT.

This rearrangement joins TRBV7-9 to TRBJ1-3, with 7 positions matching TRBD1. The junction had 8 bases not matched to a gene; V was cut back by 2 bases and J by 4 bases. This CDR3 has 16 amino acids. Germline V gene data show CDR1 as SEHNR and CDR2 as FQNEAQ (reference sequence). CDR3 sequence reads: CASSLYRQGAGNTIYF. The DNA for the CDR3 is TGTGCCAGCAGCTTATACAGACAGGGTGCCGGAAACACCATATATTTT.